This TCR beta chain was captured by sequencing in a study of cytomegalovirus exposure and HLA in healthy donors listed by TCRdb under 2017. Describing the broader study: An earlier analysis of approximately 640 of the donors reported approximately 300 Gb of sequence data and 117 million unique TCR beta sequences from about 200 million T cells. An early release covering some 640 HLA-typed donors comprised approximately 300 gigabases of sequencing data and roughly 85 million unique TCR sequences. Among the roughly 400 genotyped donors, more than 70% belonged to the genetic ancestry cluster associated with self-reported Caucasian donors. The study was designed to test whether signatures of past pathogen exposure could be identified by cataloging public T cell receptors. The study profiled the T cell repertoires of approximately 700 subjects by immunosequencing and related them to cytomegalovirus serostatus. Along with the 666-subject first cohort, a separate validation cohort of approximately 110 different subjects was used. To predict cytomegalovirus infection status, the study brought together high-throughput TCR immunosequencing, statistical association of individual TCRs with disease status, and machine learning. A later analysis re-analyzed previously published TCR beta repertoires from several hundred donors and added high-resolution HLA genotyping to study TCR occurrence patterns. In the later analysis, no new phenotypic data were used to find candidate immune exposures; instead, reliance was placed on TCR beta sequences and their occurrence across donors. To decide whether each TCR beta V gene segment behaved as functional or pseudogenic, an earlier analysis of several hundred of the donors relied on high-throughput TCR beta sequencing. Donor age, sex, ethnicity and CMV serostatus were compiled together with the repertoire data. In a later genetic analysis, genome-wide SNP genotypes for 398 of the 666 donors were used, and that subset was treated as a discovery cohort. All discovery cohort repertoires had been generated on a single sequencing platform. Both class I and class II loci were covered by HLA typing, at four-digit resolution. Typing coverage varied by locus: roughly 620-640 donors for A, B, C, DRB1 and DQB1; about 520 for DQA1; nearly 610 for DPA1; fewer than 480 for DPB1. About five DR-DQ haplotypes were treated as single units for association and clustering because of strong linkage in the cohort. On average, 235,054 unique TCR beta nucleotide sequences were sequenced per donor among about 400 genotyped donors of the cohort, with about 19% of those sequences being non-productive. Here is what the overall study found, with its caveats: In both the original and validation cohorts, the classifier was reported to diagnose cytomegalovirus status with high specificity and sensitivity. The study listed 164 TCR beta chains as associated with cytomegalovirus. In a later analysis, most CMV-associated TCR beta chains were found to appear HLA-restricted, with HLA associations seemingly driven largely by CMV exposure. A cluster of highly shared sequence variants was judged likely to represent a technical artifact of the sequencing pipeline. When HLA alleles, especially DR and DQ, strongly co-occurred, TCR associations were difficult to assign to individual alleles. In a later genetic analysis, fewer N-insertions in productive TCRs were reported among donors in an Asian-associated ancestry cluster than the approximately 630-donor mean. V-gene and J-gene trimming of TCR beta chains was associated with a missense DCLRE1C variant in a later genetic analysis, and the association was replicated in an independent cohort. Presence/absence analyses assumed roughly uniform sequencing depth across donors, an assumption that may not hold. In a later analysis, TCR association rates were found to vary across HLA loci, with the most associated TCRs seen for DRB1 alleles and the fewest for HLA-C alleles. Because counts were too low, about 18 rarely observed V segments, including chromosome 9 orphons, were excluded from the earlier analysis of under 650 of the donors. A later analysis associated roughly 17,000 TCR beta sequences with specific HLA alleles at a false discovery rate of 0.05. According to a later analysis, parvovirus B19, influenza, CMV and Epstein-Barr virus appeared linked to several top co-occurrence clusters. A few of the identified cytomegalovirus-associated TCR beta chains were confirmed in vitro to be specific for cytomegalovirus antigens. The authors suggested that the approach could potentially be generalized to other disease states and immunological phenotypes. Because HLA typing was missing for some donors at each locus, association tests included only the typed subset. In an earlier analysis of fewer than 750 of the donors, most TCR beta V segments were observed in productive rearrangements about 87% or about 30% of the time, broadly matching IMGT annotations. In a later analysis, HLA-associated TCR beta chains showed more clonal expansion and lower generation probabilities than non-associated chains that were equally common. Most TCR sequences were observed very rarely across donors, whereas some public TCRs were present in many individuals. For the cohort, immune exposure information was limited to CMV serostatus. This cohort had only TCR beta chains sequenced, and the lack of alpha or paired-chain data limited which features could be detected. A further reported finding was that TCR beta sequences accurately predicted the HLA-A and HLA-B alleles for most subjects in the first cohort. Correlated functional status among segregating V segments might reflect linkage disequilibrium, but an unknown experimental factor could not be ruled out. Some IMGT-functional V segments, including TRBV6-2 and TRBV6-3, could not be distinguished by the 87-base-pair reads and were therefore excluded.

Libraries were constructed by the immunoSEQ multiplex PCR assay. For the multiplex PCR, a mixture combining 60 forward primers for TCR Vbeta segments and 13 reverse primers for TCR Jbeta segments was used. The CDR3 region of rearranged TCR beta genes was amplified from genomic DNA by a multiplex PCR assay. The amplified TCR beta libraries were sequenced on the Illumina HiSeq System as 87-base-pair reads. Concerning the study's data processing: In a later analysis, approximately 74 million unique TCR beta chains were counted across the approximately 620 repertoires, and roughly 11 million of these chains were shared by at least two donors. Raw reads were error-corrected and collapsed into unique sequences with a nearest-neighbor algorithm that merged closely related sequences to remove PCR and sequencing errors. Alignment of CDR3 sequences to IMGT reference sequences was used to assign V, D and J gene segments. Each retained sequence needed at least a six-nucleotide match to both a V gene segment and a J gene segment. Rearrangements were classified as productive when the CDR3 lacked stop codons and remained in frame with V and J, and all other rearrangements were classified as non-productive. Following IMGT convention, CDR3 was defined as the stretch from the second conserved V-encoded cysteine up to the conserved J-encoded phenylalanine. In an earlier analysis of 587 of the donors, sequences lacking an unambiguous match to a single V gene segment were excluded. In an earlier analysis of a few hundred of the donors, V segments were called functional above 56.7% productive rearrangements and were called segregating when the between-donor standard deviation exceeded 5%. To diagnose cytomegalovirus status from the catalog of TCR beta chain sequences, a statistical classification framework was built. V and J gene assignment, in a later analysis, came from comparing TCR nucleotide sequences with IMGT/GENE-DB human TR gene sequences. Using the TCRdist pipeline, a later analysis assigned CDR3 sequences along with most-parsimonious VDJ recombination scenarios. In a later analysis, each TCR beta chain was defined by its CDR3 amino acid sequence together with its V-gene family, and reads lacking a unique V-gene family were excluded. In a later analysis, a few hundred highly shared, low-generation-probability nucleotide sequences were removed to address suspected cross-contamination and a sequencing artifact. A later analysis calculated a clonal expansion index for each public chain from normalized within-repertoire ranks of inferred template counts. In a later analysis, generation probabilities were computed with a VDJ recombination model fitted to out-of-frame rearrangements, and the resulting probabilities were checked against IGoR. A later analysis scored TCR-TCR, TCR-HLA and TCR-CMV co-occurrence with hypergeometric tests, applying a repertoire-size bias correction to TCR pairs. A later analysis estimated false discovery rates by permuting HLA or CMV assignments 20 times. In a later analysis, co-occurring TCRs were grouped using DBSCAN, and TCRdist sequence similarity was added for clustering within HLA-allele-positive subsets. For co-occurrence clustering, repertoires with fewer than 30,000 or more than 120,000 public chains were excluded, along with four to six repertoires with anomalous nucleotide sharing. The table was pulled from immuneACCESS by TCRdb, which kept in-frame rearrangements only. Such tables lose some clones; where checked, under half of the loss comes from unresolved V genes, and the rest has no known cause. For V, J and clone size, that table is used; D and trimming come from the DNA. The table for this sample lists about 300,000 clones; about nine tenths of them were counted only once. The ten largest clones take up less than 4.5% of the sample.

A remark on this clone: No cognate antigen has been identified for it. The record has no base qualities; no much larger clone is one base away.

From its cysteine to its phenylalanine, the CDR3 spans 18 amino acids. Of all the DNA, just the CDR3 is kept, 54 bases in frame from base 1. From the germline V gene, CDR1 is ENHRY and CDR2 is SYGVKD. Trimming removed 2 bases from V and 0 bases from J, leaving 17 bases between the germline ends. In total, fewer than 750 healthy bone marrow donors made up the cohort. At the time of sampling, every cohort member was nominally healthy, though immune exposures that went unrecorded were likely present. The donor was CMV seropositive and belonged to the group of 250 to 300 seropositive cohort members. Every donor gave a peripheral blood sample, and the peripheral blood mononuclear cells from that sample were used for TCR beta sequencing. The Qiagen DNeasy Blood Extraction Kit was used to extract genomic DNA from the blood cell samples.

Sequencing was performed on PBMCs. The origin of this receptor is a man between 40 and 49 years old in good health and CMV-seropositive. The rearranged segments are TRBV10-3 and TRBJ1-5, with the D segment identity uncertain. Read as DNA, the sequence is TGTGCCATCAGTGAGGGGCAGTCCGAACCCCATAGCAATCAGCCCCAGCATTTT. Its product reads: CAISEGQSEPHSNQPQHF.